The clone carrying this TCR beta chain was counted between two and nine times. The antigen is unknown. This record belongs to a study of OX40 agonist ivuxolimab in advanced cancers. Study-level information: Partial responses were achieved by three patients: one hepatocellular carcinoma, two cutaneous melanoma. General observations from the study: Clones of CD4+ and CD8+ blood T cells grew by week 6 at doses of 0.1 to 3.0 mg/kg.

The CDR3 covers 13 residues. V shed 2 bases and J shed 4 bases, with 8 bases lying between them. CDR1 is SEHNR, CDR2 FQNEAQ, per germline (reference sequence). The table came from immunoSEQ multiplex PCR; TCRdb's copy has only in-frame clones and leaves some out. The repertoire holds fewer than 90,000 clones, with roughly 93% as singletons. The chain recombines TRBV7-9 with TRBJ1-1; no clear D gene. The specimen was CD4+ or CD8+ T cells sorted from blood, collected in a trial of the OX40 agonist ivuxolimab. This TCR derives from an adult with an advanced solid tumor such as melanoma, head and neck, liver or kidney cancer. This CDR3 is CASSLNGITEAFF. In DNA form, the CDR3 reads TGTGCCAGCAGCTTAAACGGGATCACTGAAGCTTTCTTT.